Listed here are 27 T cell receptor beta chains from one sample, sequenced in a study of T cell responses to AZD1222 COVID-19 vaccine. Assay used: immunoSEQ multiplex PCR; TCRdb lists only in-frame clones, some missing. Of roughly 45,000 clones in the sample, over 80% were seen once. Material: peripheral blood, obtained 28 days after the second AZD1222 dose. Receptor source: an adult who received the AZD1222 COVID-19 vaccine.

This chain connects TRBV29-1 to TRBJ1-3; D uncertain. Germline V gene lookup returns CDR1 SQVTM and CDR2 ANQGSEA. V was trimmed by 7 bases and J by 0 bases, leaving 4 bases between them. This CDR3 is 11 amino acids long. The CDR3 reads CSGSSGNTIYF. CDR3 DNA: TGCAGCGGTAGCTCTGGAAACACCATATATTTT.

This chain links TRBV14 with TRBJ2-3; D is perhaps TRBD2 (6 bases). Per germline, CDR1 SGHDN and CDR2 FVKESK. This CDR3 comprises 15 residues. V shed 3 bases and J shed 1 base, with 11 bases lying between them. CDR3 bases: TGTGCCAGCAGCCAGGACTACCGACGCACAGATACGCAGTATTTT. Encoded protein: CASSQDYRRTDTQYF.

This clone was counted a few times. The rearrangement uses TRBV30 and TRBJ1-5; D remains ambiguous. V shed 1 base and J shed 6 bases, with 13 bases lying between them. The germline CDR1 and CDR2 sequences are GTSNPN and SVGIG (reference sequence). This CDR3 region has 14 residues. In DNA, the CDR3 is TGTGCCTGGAGTGCCGGGGTCGAGGGTCAGCCCCAGCATTTT. Translating gives CAWSAGVEGQPQHF. The variable domain in full, with the rest retrieved from reference TRBV30 and TRBJ1-5, is SQTIHQWPATLVQPVGSPLSLECTVEGTSNPNLYWYRQAAGRGLQLLFYSVGIGQISSEVPQNLSASRPQDRQFILSSKKLLLSDSGFYLCAWSAGVEGQPQHFGDGTRLSIL.

V and J are TRBV3-1 (or the pseudogene TRBV3-2) and TRBJ1-1; D is uncertain. Trimming pared 2 bases from V and 0 bases from J, leaving 7 bases between. Germline CDR1 reads LGHDT; CDR2 reads YNNKEL (reference sequence). The CDR3 sequence is 14 residues long. DNA of the CDR3: TGTGCCAGCAGCCAATACGGACTGAACACTGAAGCTTTCTTT. Its translation is CASSQYGLNTEAFF.

Only a few counts were recorded for this clone. The J gene is TRBJ2-5, the V gene TRBV6-5, with 7 bases aligning to TRBD1. Germline V CDR1 and CDR2: MNHEY, SVGAGI. The V and J ends lost 1 base and 3 bases, in that order; junction bases with no gene match: 5. The CDR3 sequence is 15 residues long. For the CDR3, the DNA is TGTGCCAGCAGTTACTATGGGACAGCAAAAGAGACCCAGTACTTC. It translates to CASSYYGTAKETQYF.

This chain's CDR3 is CASSIQTGNTEAFF. The CDR3 DNA reads as TGCGCCAGCAGCATCCAGACAGGGAACACTGAAGCTTTCTTT. This rearrangement joins TRBV5-1 to TRBJ1-1, with D perhaps matching TRBD1 (6 bases). The germline V and J ends were trimmed by 4 bases and 1 base, with 11 bases remaining between them. Germline V gene data show CDR1 as SGHRS and CDR2 as YFSETQ. The CDR3 extends over 14 amino acids.

The chain recombines TRBV12-3 or TRBV12-4 with TRBJ1-1; weak D call: TRBD1 (5 bases). Between the trimmed V and J ends, which lost 7 bases and 5 bases, there was a span of 14 bases. This CDR3 contains 13 residues. CDR3 region: CASTFYKGTEAFF. CDR3 DNA sequence: TGTGCCAGCACCTTTTACAAGGGGACTGAAGCTTTCTTT.

A single count supports this clone. As DNA, the CDR3 is TGTGCCAGTAGTCTTGTCGGGGGGGCCGCGGAGACCCAGTACTTC. Translating gives CASSLVGGAAETQYF. The chain recombines TRBV19 with TRBJ2-5; TRBD2 aligns across 8 bases. Germline V gene lookup returns CDR1 LNHDA and CDR2 SQIVND (reference sequence). The V segment lost 5 bases and the J segment 5 bases; nucleotides outside the gene matches: 10. The CDR3 is made up of 15 amino acids.

In its sample, this clone was seen once. The V gene is TRBV5-1, the J gene TRBJ2-1, with 10 bases aligning to TRBD1. This CDR3 spans 12 amino acids. Germline CDR1 and CDR2: SGHRS and YFSETQ. J lost 8 bases, V lost 4 bases, and 0 bases had no gene match. In nucleotides, the CDR3 is TGCGCCAGCAGCGGACAGGGGGATGAGCAGTTCTTC. Protein product: CASSGQGDEQFF.

The rearrangement links TRBV21-1 to TRBJ2-7. TRBV21-1 is a documented pseudogene. This CDR3 contains 14 residues. CDR3 nucleotides: TGTGCCAGCAGCCGGGCGCCGGGCCCCTACGAGCAGTACTTC. Amino acids: CASSRAPGPYEQYF.

This rearrangement joins TRBV9 to TRBJ1-1, with 8 positions matching TRBD1. The ends lost 0 bases at V and 1 base at J; junction bases unmatched: 2. The CDR3 has 15 residues. CDR1 SGDLS and CDR2 YYNGEE come from the germline V gene. CDR3 region: CASSVATGGNTEAFF. DNA for the CDR3: TGTGCCAGCAGCGTAGCTACAGGGGGGAACACTGAAGCTTTCTTT.

This chain uses TRBV6-5 with TRBJ1-2; D gene ambiguous. Germline CDR1 reads MNHEY; CDR2 reads SVGAGI. This CDR3 spans 12 amino acids. V lost 4 bases and J 5 bases, leaving 8 bases between the germline ends. The chain's CDR3 is CASSSQSYGYTF. The CDR3 region has the DNA TGTGCCAGCAGTTCACAGTCTTATGGCTACACCTTC.

V usage is TRBV4-2 and J usage is TRBJ1-3, with TRBD1 matching 7 bases. The V gene end was trimmed by 3 bases and the J gene end by 0 bases; junction bases not matched to a gene: 8. CDR1 and CDR2 (germline): LGHNA, YNFKEQ. The CDR3 has 17 residues. CDR3 sequence: CASSQTGRGISGNTIYF. The CDR3 DNA reads as TGTGCCAGCAGCCAGACAGGGAGAGGGATCTCTGGAAACACCATATATTTT.

The chain recombines TRBV19 with TRBJ1-5, with a weak D call TRBD1 (6 bases). The CDR3 has 15 amino acids. The V end was cut by 6 bases, the J end by 0 bases, with 12 bases between. CDR1 and CDR2 from the germline V gene are LNHDA and SQIVND (reference sequence). CDR3 DNA: TGTGCCAGTAGCACGACAGGTTATAGCAATCAGCCCCAGCATTTT. Amino acid sequence: CASSTTGYSNQPQHF.

This sequence joins TRBV6-5 and TRBJ1-5; 8 bases map to TRBD1. Germline CDR1 MNHEY, CDR2 SVGAGI. V gave up 6 bases and J gave up 3 bases; unmatched junction bases: 7. The CDR3 is 15 residues long. The CDR3 sequence is CASRPEQGVNQPQHF. CDR3 in DNA: TGTGCCAGCAGGCCGGAACAGGGGGTCAATCAGCCCCAGCATTTT.

The J gene is TRBJ1-2, the V gene TRBV6-1; the D gene is possibly TRBD1 (5 bases). The germline V gene encodes CDR1 MNHNS and CDR2 SASEGT. This CDR3 comprises 15 residues. Trimming pared 1 base from V and 2 bases from J, leaving 11 bases between. CDR3 bases: TGTGCCAGCAGTGAAGAGAAAGGGGAGAACTATGGCTACACCTTC. This sequence encodes CASSEEKGENYGYTF.

This clone was observed a single time. V and J are TRBV28 and TRBJ1-5; unclear D gene. With 8 bases removed from V and 0 bases from J, the gap between germline ends came to 11 bases. CDR1 and CDR2 (germline): MDHEN, SYDVKM. The CDR3 has 14 residues. In nucleotides, the CDR3 is TGTGCCAGCCTCCTGGGAAGTAGCAATCAGCCCCAGCATTTT. This codes for CASLLGSSNQPQHF.

This sequence joins TRBV12-3 or TRBV12-4 and TRBJ1-2; D may be TRBD1 (5 bases). The CDR3 runs to 13 residues. The ends were cut back, 5 bases at V and 0 bases at J, with 7 bases in the middle. CDR3 region: CASSRQPNYGYTF. CDR3 bases: TGTGCCAGCAGTCGACAGCCTAACTATGGCTACACCTTC.

The J gene is TRBJ2-5, the V gene TRBV3-1 (or the pseudogene TRBV3-2), with TRBD2 matching over 9 bases. The CDR3 is 17 amino acids. V shed 4 bases, J shed 3 bases, and the junction held 12 bases outside the gene matches. Germline-derived CDR1 and CDR2 are LGHDT and YNNKEL (reference sequence). CDR3 sequence reads: CASSLSDGGGEKETQYF. CDR3 bases: TGTGCCAGCAGCCTTTCTGACGGCGGGGGGGAGAAAGAGACCCAGTACTTC.

This clone turned up a few times. This chain links TRBV4-1 with TRBJ1-3, with a possible D match to TRBD1 (5 bases). The V gene's germline CDR1 is MGHRA and CDR2 YSYEKL. Trimming took 0 bases from V and 4 from J, leaving 10 bases between them. CDR3 size: 15 residues. CDR3 sequence: CASSQDWTTGNTIYF. The CDR3 nucleotides read TGCGCCAGCAGCCAAGATTGGACAACCGGAAACACCATATATTTT.

The CDR3 region has the DNA TGTGCTAGTGGTTTGGTAGCGGGGGTATTATACGAGCAGTACTTC. Protein: CASGLVAGVLYEQYF. This rearrangement joins TRBV12-5 to TRBJ2-7, with 8 bases aligning to TRBD2. This CDR3 comprises 15 residues. CDR1 is LGHNT, CDR2 FRNRAP, per germline. V gave up 0 bases and J gave up 4 bases; unmatched junction bases: 5. Supplemented by reference TRBV12-5 and TRBJ2-7, the full variable domain reads DARVTQTPRHKVTEMGQEVTMRCQPILGHNTVFWYRQTMMQGLELLAYFRNRAPLDDSGMPKDRFSAEMPDATLATLKIQPSEPRDSAVYFCASGLVAGVLYEQYFGPGTRLTVT.

The V call is TRBV9, the J call TRBJ1-2; 10 positions match TRBD1. The CDR3 sequence is 16 residues long. Germline V CDR1 and CDR2: SGDLS, YYNGEE. Losses at the gene ends were 4 bases for V and 8 bases for J; bases not matched to a gene: 14. In DNA, the CDR3 is TGTGCCAGCAGCCTCATCCCCGGGACAGGGGTGCAAGGCTACACCTTC. This gives the protein CASSLIPGTGVQGYTF.

The chain combines TRBV11-3 with TRBJ2-3, with no clear D. V dropped 2 bases and J dropped 6 bases, with 12 bases sitting between them. Germline CDR1 reads SGHNT; CDR2 reads YENEEA. CDR3 length equals 14 residues. CDR3 loop: CASSLSTVQDTQYF. CDR3 sequence (DNA): TGTGCCAGCAGCTTATCGACGGTGCAGGATACGCAGTATTTT. The full variable domain, rest sourced from reference TRBV11-3 and TRBJ2-3, is EAGVVQSPRYKIIEKKQPVAFWCNPISGHNTLYWYLQNLGQGPELLIRYENEEAVDDSQLPKDRFSAERLKGVDSTLKIQPAELGDSAVYLCASSLSTVQDTQYFGPGTRLTVL.

The V call is TRBV3-1 (or the pseudogene TRBV3-2), the J call TRBJ2-2; TRBD1 might be the D (6 bases). With 4 bases removed from V and 0 bases from J, the gap between germline ends came to 6 bases. The CDR3 contains 14 residues. Germline CDR1 and CDR2: LGHDT and YNNKEL (reference sequence). In DNA, the CDR3 is TGTGCCAGCAGCCGACAGGCGAACACCGGGGAGCTGTTTTTT. Translation: CASSRQANTGELFF.

The genes are TRBV7-7 and TRBJ2-3; the match to TRBD2 covers 8 bases. Germline assignment: CDR1 SSHAT and CDR2 FNYEAQ (reference sequence). This CDR3 is 15 amino acids long. Here the CDR3 DNA reads TGTGCTAGCGCCCGGGCCTCCGGGAGGGCAGATACGCAGTATTTT. It yields the protein CASARASGRADTQYF.

A few counts support this clone. J is TRBJ2-1 and V is TRBV2; the D gene is possibly TRBD2 (5 bases). The V gene lost 6 bases and the J gene lost 12 bases, with 18 bases spanning the gap. The germline V gene has CDR1 SNHLY and CDR2 FYNNEI. The CDR3 length is 13 residues. The CDR3 here is CASRPTGNVVQFF. CDR3 DNA: TGTGCCAGCAGGCCGACGGGGAATGTGGTGCAGTTCTTC.

The chain carries TRBV30 and TRBJ1-1; D call uncertain. The CDR3 length is 11 residues. Trimming pared 2 bases from V and 7 bases from J, leaving 8 bases between. Germline V gives CDR1 GTSNPN, CDR2 SVGIG (reference sequence). CDR3 sequence reads: CAWSPRFEAFF. The CDR3 DNA sequence: TGTGCCTGGAGTCCCCGGTTTGAAGCTTTCTTT.